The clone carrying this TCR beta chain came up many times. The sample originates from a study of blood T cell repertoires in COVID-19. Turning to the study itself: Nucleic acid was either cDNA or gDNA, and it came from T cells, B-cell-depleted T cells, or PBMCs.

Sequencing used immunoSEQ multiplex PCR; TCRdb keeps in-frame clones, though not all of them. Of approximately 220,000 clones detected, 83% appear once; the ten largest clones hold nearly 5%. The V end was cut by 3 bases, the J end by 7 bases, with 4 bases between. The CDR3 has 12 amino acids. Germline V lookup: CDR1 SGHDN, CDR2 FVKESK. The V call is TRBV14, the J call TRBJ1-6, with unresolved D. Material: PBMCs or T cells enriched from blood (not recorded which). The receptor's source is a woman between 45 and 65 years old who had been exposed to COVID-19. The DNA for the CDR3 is TGTGCCAGCAGCCACCCAAATTCACCCCTCCACTTT. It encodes CASSHPNSPLHF.